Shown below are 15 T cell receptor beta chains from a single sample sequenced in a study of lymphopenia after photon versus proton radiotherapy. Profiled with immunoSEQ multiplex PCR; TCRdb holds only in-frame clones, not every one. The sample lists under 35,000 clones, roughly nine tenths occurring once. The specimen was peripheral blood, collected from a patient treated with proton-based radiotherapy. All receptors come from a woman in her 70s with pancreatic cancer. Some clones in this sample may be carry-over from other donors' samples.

CDR3 sequence: CSGRDSVYGYTF. The CDR3 nucleotides read TGCAGCGGCCGGGACAGCGTCTATGGCTACACCTTC. The chain combines TRBV29-1 with TRBJ1-2; TRBD1 matches at 7 bases. Germline-derived CDR1 and CDR2 are SQVTM and ANQGSEA. After removal of 7 bases from V and 4 bases from J, the junction contained 6 bases not matched to a gene. CDR3 length: 12 amino acids.

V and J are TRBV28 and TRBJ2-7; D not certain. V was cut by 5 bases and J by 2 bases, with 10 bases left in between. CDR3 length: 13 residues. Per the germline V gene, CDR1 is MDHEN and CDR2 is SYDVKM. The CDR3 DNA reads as TGTGCCAGCAGTCGAAAACAGCCCTACGAGCAGTACTTC. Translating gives CASSRKQPYEQYF.

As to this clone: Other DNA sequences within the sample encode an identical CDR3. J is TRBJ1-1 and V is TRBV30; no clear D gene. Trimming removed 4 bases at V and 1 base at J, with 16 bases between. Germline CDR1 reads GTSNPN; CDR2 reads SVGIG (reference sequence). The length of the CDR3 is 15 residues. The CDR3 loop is CAWNLLGGQNTEAFF. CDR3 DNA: TGTGCCTGGAACCTTCTGGGTGGCCAGAACACTGAAGCTTTCTTT. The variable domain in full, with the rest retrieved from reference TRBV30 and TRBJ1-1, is SQTIHQWPATLVQPVGSPLSLECTVEGTSNPNLYWYRQAAGRGLQLLFYSVGIGQISSEVPQNLSASRPQDRQFILSSKKLLLSDSGFYLCAWNLLGGQNTEAFFGQGTRLTVV.

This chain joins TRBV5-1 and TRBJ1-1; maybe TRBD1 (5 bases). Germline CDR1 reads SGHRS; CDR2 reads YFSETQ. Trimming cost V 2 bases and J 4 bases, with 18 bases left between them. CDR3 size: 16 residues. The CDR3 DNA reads TGCGCCAGCAGCTTCCGCGACCTAATCGGGGGCACTGAAGCTTTCTTT. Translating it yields CASSFRDLIGGTEAFF.

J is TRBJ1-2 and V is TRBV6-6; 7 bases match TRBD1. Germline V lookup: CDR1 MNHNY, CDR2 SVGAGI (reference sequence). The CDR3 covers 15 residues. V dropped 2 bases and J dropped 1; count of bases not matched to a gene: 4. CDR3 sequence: CASSYARQGNYGYTF. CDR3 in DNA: TGTGCCAGCAGTTACGCAAGACAGGGTAACTATGGCTACACCTTC.

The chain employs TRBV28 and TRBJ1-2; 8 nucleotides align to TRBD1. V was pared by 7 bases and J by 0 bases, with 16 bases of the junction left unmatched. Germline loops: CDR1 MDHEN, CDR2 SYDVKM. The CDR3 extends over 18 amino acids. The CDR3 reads CASNLWGQATPPNYGYTF. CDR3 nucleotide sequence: TGTGCCAGCAACCTATGGGGACAGGCGACACCTCCTAACTATGGCTACACCTTC.

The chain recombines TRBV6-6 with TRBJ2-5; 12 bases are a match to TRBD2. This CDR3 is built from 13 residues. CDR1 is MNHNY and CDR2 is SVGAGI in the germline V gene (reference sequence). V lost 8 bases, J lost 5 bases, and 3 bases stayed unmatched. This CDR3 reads CASRLAGDETQYF. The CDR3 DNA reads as TGTGCCAGCCGACTAGCGGGAGACGAGACCCAGTACTTC.

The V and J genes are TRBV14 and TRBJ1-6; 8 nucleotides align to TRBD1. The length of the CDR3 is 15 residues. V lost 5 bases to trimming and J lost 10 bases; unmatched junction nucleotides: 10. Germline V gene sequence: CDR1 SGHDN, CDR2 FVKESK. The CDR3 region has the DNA TGTGCCAGCAGCTCTCAGGGGGCGAGGTACTCACCCCTCCACTTT. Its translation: CASSSQGARYSPLHF.

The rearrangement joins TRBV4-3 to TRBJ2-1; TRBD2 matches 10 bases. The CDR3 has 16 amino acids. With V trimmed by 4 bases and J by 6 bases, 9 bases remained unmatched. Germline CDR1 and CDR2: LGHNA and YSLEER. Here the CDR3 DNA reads TGCGCCAGCAGCCCCAGGCCAGCGGGAGGGTTCAATGAGCAGTTCTTC. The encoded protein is CASSPRPAGGFNEQFF.

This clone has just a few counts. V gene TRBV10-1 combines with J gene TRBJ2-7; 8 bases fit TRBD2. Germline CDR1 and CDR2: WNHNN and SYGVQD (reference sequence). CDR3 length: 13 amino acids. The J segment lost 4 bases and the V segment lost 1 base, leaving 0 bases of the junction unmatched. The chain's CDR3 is CASSELAGYEQYF. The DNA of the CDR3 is TGCGCCAGCAGTGAGTTAGCGGGATACGAGCAGTACTTC.

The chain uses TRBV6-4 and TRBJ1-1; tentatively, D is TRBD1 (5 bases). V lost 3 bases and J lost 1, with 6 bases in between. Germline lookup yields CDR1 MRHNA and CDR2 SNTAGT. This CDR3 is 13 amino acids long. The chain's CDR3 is CASSEQANTEAFF. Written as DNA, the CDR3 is TGTGCCAGCAGTGAACAGGCGAACACTGAAGCTTTCTTT.

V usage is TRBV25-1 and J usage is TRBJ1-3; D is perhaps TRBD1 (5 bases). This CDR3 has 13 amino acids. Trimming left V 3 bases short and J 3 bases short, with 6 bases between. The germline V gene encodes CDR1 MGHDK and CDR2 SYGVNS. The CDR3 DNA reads TGTGCCAGCAGTGACGGGGGTGGAAACACCATATATTTT. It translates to CASSDGGGNTIYF.

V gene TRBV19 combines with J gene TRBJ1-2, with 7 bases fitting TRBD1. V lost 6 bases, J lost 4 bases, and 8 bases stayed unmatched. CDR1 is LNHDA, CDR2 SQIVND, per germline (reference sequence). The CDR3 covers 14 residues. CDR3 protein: CASRSGQDLYGYTF. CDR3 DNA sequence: TGTGCCAGTAGGTCCGGACAGGACCTCTATGGCTACACCTTC. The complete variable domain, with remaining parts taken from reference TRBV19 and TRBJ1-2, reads DGGITQSPKYLFRKEGQNVTLSCEQNLNHDAMYWYRQDPGQGLRLIYYSQIVNDFQKGDIAEGYSVSREKKESFPLTVTSAQKNPTAFYLCASRSGQDLYGYTFGSGTRLTVV.

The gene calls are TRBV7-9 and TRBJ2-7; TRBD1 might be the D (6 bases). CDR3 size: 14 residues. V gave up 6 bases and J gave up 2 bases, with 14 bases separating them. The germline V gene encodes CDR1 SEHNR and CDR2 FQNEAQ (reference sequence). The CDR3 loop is CASRSTGPPYEQYF. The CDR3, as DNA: TGTGCCAGCAGGTCCACAGGGCCCCCCTACGAGCAGTACTTC.

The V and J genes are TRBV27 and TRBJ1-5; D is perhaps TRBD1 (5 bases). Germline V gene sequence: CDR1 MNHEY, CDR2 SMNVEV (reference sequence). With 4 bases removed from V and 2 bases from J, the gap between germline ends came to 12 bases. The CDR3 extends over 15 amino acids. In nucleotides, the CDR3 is TGTGCCAGCAGTTCCGGGGGGTTCGGCAATCAGCCCCAGCATTTT. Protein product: CASSSGGFGNQPQHF.